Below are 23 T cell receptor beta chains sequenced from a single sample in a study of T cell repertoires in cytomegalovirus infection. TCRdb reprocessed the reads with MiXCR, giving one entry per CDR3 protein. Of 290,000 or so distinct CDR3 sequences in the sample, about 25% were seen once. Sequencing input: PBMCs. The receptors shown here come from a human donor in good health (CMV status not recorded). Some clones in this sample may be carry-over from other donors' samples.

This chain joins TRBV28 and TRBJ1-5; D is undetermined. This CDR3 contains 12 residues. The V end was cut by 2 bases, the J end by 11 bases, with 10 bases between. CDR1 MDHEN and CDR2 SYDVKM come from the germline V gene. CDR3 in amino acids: CASSLIRGAQHF. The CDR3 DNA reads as TGTGCCAGCAGTTTAATCCGCGGGGCCCAGCATTTT.

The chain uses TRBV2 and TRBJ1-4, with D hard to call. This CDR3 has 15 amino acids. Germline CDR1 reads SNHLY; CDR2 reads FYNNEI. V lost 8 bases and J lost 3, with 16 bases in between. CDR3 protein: CASRIGEMSNEKLFF. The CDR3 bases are TGTGCCAGCCGTATTGGGGAGATGTCTAATGAAAAACTGTTTTTT.

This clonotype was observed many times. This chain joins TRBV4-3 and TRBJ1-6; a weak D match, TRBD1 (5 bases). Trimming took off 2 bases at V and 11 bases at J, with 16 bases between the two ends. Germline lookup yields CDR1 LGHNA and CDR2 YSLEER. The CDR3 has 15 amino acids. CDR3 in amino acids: CASSQSGTGLTPLHF. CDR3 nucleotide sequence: TGCGCCAGCAGCCAATCCGGGACCGGGTTGACACCCCTCCACTTT.

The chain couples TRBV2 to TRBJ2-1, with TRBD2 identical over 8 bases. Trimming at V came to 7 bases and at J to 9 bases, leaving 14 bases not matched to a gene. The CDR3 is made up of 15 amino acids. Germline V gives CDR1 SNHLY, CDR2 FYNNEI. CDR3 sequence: CASKKREGPGFEQFF. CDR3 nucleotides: TGTGCCAGCAAAAAACGGGAGGGCCCGGGGTTTGAGCAGTTCTTC.

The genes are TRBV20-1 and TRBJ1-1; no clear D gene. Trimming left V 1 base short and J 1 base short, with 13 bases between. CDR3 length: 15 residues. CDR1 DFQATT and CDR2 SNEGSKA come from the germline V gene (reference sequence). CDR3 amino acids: CSARGGYGRNTEAFF. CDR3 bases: TGCAGTGCTAGAGGGGGTTACGGGAGGAACACTGAAGCTTTCTTT.

The CDR3 bases are TGTGCCTGGAGTCCACAATTACTTTACCGGGACAGAGAGACCCAGTACTTC. Amino acids: CAWSPQLLYRDRETQYF. This chain joins TRBV30 and TRBJ2-5, with 7 bases fitting TRBD1. In germline, CDR1 is GTSNPN, CDR2 SVGIG (reference sequence). CDR3 length equals 17 residues. V lost 2 bases to trimming and J lost 4 bases; unmatched junction nucleotides: 16.

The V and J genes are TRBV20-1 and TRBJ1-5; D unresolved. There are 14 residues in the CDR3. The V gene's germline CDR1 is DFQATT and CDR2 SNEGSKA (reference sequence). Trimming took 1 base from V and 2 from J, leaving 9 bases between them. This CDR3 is CSARVGIGNQPQHF. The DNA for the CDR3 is TGCAGTGCTAGAGTGGGGATAGGCAATCAGCCCCAGCATTTT.

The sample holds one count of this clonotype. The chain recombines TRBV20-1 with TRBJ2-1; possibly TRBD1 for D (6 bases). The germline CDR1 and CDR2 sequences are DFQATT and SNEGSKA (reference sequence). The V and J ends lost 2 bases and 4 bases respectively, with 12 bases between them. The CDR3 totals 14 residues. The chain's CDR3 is CSARKGGPYNEQFF. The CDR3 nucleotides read TGCAGTGCTAGAAAAGGGGGACCATACAATGAGCAGTTCTTC.

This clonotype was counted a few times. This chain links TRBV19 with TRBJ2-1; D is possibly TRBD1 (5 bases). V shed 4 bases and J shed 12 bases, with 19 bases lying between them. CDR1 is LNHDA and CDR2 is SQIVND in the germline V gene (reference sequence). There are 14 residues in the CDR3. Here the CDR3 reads CASSTPDTLLAQFF. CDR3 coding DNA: TGTGCCAGTAGTACCCCGGACACCCTACTGGCGCAGTTCTTC.

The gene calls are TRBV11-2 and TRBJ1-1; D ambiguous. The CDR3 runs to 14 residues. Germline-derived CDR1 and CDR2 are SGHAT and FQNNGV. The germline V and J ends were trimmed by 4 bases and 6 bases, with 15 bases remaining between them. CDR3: CASSSTRGGAEAFF. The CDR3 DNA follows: TGTGCCAGCAGCTCCACCCGAGGAGGAGCTGAAGCTTTCTTT.

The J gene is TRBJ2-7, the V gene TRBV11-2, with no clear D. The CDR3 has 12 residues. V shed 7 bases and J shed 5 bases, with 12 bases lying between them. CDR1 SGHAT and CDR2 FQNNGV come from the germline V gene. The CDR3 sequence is CASTRGGDEQYF. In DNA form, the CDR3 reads TGTGCCAGCACCCGAGGTGGGGACGAGCAGTACTTC.

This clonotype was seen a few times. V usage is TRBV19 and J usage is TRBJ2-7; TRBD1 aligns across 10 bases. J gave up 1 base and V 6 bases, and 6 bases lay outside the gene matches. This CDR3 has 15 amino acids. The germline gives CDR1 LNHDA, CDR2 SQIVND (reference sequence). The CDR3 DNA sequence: TGTGCCAGTAGCCTGACAGGGGGCGATTCCTACGAGCAGTACTTC. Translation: CASSLTGGDSYEQYF.

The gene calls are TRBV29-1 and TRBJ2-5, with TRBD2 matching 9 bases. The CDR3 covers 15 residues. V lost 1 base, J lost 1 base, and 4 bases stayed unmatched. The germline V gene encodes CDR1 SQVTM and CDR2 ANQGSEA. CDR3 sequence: CSVEVLAGAQETQYF. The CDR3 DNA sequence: TGCAGCGTTGAAGTGTTAGCGGGGGCCCAAGAGACCCAGTACTTC.

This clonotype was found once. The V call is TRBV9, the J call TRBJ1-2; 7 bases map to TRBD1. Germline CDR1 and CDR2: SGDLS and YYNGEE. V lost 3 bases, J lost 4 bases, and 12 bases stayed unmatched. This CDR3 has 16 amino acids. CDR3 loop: CASSAFDRASSYGYTF. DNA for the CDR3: TGTGCCAGCAGCGCCTTCGACAGGGCTTCGAGCTATGGCTACACCTTC.

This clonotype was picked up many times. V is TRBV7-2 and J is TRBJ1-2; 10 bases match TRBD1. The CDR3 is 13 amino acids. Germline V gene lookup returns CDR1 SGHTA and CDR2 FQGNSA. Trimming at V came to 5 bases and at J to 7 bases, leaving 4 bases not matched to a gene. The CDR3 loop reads CASSRGTGAGYTF. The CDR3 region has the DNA TGTGCCAGCAGCCGCGGGACAGGGGCTGGCTACACCTTC.

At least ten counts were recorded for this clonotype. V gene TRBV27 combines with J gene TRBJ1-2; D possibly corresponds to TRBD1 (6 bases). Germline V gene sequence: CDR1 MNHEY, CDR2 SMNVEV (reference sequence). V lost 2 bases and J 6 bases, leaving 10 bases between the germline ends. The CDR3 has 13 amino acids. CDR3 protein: CASSLMGADGYTF. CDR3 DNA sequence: TGTGCCAGCAGTTTAATGGGGGCGGATGGCTACACCTTC.

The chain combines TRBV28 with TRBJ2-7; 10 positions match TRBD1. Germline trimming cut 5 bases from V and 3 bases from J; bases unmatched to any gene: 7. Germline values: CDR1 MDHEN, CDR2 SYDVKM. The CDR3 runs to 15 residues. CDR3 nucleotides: TGTGCCAGCAGTCCAACCGGGACAGGGGACTACGAGCAGTACTTC. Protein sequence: CASSPTGTGDYEQYF.

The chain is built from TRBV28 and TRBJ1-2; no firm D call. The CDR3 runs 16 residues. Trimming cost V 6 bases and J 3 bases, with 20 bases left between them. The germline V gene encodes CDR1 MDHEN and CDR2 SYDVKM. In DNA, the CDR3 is TGTGCCAGCAGATCGACTAGCGGGAGGGCTTACTATGGCTACACCTTC. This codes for CASRSTSGRAYYGYTF.

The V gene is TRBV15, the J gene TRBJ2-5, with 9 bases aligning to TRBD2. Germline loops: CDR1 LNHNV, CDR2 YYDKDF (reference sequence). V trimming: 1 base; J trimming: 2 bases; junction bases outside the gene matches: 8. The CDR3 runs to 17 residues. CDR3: CATSRGFRAGGQETQYF. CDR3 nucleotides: TGTGCCACCAGCAGAGGGTTCCGAGCGGGGGGTCAAGAGACCCAGTACTTC.

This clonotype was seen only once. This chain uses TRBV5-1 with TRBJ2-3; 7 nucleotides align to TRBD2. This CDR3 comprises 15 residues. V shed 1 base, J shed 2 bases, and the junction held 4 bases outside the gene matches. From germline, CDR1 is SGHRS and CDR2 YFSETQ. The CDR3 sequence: CASSLLAEPTDTQYF. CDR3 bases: TGCGCCAGCAGCTTGCTAGCGGAACCCACAGATACGCAGTATTTT.

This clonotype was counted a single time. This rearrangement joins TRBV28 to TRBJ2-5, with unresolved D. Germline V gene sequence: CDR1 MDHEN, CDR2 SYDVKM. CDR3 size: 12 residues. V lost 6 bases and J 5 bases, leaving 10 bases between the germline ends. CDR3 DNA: TGTGCCAGCAGAGCTTTGCCCGAGACCCAGTACTTC. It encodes CASRALPETQYF.

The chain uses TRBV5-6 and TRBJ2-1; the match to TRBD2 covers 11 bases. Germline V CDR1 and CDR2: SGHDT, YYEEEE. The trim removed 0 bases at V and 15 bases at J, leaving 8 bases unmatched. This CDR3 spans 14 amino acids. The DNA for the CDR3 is TGTGCCAGCAGCTTGGCTAGCGGGAGGCCCGCGGGGTTCTTC. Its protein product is CASSLASGRPAGFF. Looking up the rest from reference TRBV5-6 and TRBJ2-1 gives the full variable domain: DAGVTQSPTHLIKTRGQQVTLRCSPKSGHDTVSWYQQALGQGPQFIFQYYEEEERQRGNFPDRFSGHQFPNYSSELNVNALLLGDSALYLCASSLASGRPAGFFGPGTRLTVL.

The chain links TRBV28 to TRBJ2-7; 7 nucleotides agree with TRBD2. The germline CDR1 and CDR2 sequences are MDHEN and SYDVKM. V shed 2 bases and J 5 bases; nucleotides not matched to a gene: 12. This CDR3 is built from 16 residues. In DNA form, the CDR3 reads TGTGCCAGCAGTTTACCGGCCGGTAGCGGGTCCAACGAGCAGTACTTC. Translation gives CASSLPAGSGSNEQYF.